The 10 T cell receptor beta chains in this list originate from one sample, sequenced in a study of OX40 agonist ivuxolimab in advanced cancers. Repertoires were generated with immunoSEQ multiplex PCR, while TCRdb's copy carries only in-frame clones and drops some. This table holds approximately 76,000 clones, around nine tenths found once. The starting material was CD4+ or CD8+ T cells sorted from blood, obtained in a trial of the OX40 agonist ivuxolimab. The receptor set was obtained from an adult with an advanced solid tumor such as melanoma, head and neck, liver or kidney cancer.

In DNA, the CDR3 is TGTGCCAGCAGTTTAACCGACAGGGGCCAGTTCTTC. Its protein product is CASSLTDRGQFF. The chain has TRBV5-4 and TRBJ2-1; 8 nucleotides match TRBD1. After removal of 5 bases from V and 13 bases from J, the junction contained 8 bases not matched to a gene. Germline assignment: CDR1 SGHNT and CDR2 YYREEE (reference sequence). The CDR3 length is 12 residues.

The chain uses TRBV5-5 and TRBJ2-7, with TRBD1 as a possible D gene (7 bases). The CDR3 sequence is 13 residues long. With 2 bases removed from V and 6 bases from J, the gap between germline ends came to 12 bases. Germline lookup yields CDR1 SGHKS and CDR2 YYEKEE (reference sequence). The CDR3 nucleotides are TGTGCCAGCAGCTTCAGGGGGGTGACCGAGCAGTACTTC. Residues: CASSFRGVTEQYF.

CDR3 sequence (DNA): TGTGCCAGCAGTTTAAGCCGGAGCTCCTACGAGCAGTACTTC. Encoded protein: CASSLSRSSYEQYF. The genes are TRBV27 and TRBJ2-7; unclear D gene. This CDR3 spans 14 amino acids. Trimming left V 2 bases short and J 0 bases short, with 8 bases between. In germline, CDR1 is MNHEY, CDR2 SMNVEV (reference sequence).

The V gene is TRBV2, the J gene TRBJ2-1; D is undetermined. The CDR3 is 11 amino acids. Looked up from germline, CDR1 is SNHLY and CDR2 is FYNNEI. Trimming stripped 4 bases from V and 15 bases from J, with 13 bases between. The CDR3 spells CASSAVERLFF. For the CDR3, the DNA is TGTGCCAGCAGTGCGGTAGAACGTCTGTTCTTC.

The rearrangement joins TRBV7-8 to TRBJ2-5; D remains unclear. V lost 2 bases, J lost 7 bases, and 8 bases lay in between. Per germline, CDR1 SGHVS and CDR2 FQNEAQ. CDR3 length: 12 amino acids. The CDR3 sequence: CASSLPLGTQYF. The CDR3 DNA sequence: TGTGCCAGCAGCTTACCATTGGGGACCCAGTACTTC.

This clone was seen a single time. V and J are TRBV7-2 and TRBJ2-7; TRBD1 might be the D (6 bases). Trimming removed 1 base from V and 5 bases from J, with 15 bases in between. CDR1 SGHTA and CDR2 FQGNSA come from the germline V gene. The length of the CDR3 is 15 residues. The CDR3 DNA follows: TGTGCCAGCAGCTTAGAGGGACACGATTTCGACGAGCAGTACTTC. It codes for CASSLEGHDFDEQYF.

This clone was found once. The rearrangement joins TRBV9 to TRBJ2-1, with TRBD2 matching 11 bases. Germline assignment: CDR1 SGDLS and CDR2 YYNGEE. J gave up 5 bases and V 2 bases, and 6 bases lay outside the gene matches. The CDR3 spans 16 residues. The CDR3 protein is CASSVAPGLADNEQFF. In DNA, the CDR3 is TGTGCCAGCAGCGTTGCTCCGGGACTAGCGGACAATGAGCAGTTCTTC.

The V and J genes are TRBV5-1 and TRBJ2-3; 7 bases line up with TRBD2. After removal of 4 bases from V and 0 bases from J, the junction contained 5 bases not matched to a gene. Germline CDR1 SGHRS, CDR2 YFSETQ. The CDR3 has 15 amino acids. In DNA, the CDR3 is TGCGCCAGCAGCCCTAGCGGCTCTAGCACAGATACGCAGTATTTT. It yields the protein CASSPSGSSTDTQYF.

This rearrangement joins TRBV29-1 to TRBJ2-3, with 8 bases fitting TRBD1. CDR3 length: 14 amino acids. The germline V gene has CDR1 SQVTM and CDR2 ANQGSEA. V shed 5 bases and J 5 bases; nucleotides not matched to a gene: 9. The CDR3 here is CSVRDRGVEDTQYF. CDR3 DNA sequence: TGCAGCGTTCGAGACAGGGGCGTTGAAGATACGCAGTATTTT.

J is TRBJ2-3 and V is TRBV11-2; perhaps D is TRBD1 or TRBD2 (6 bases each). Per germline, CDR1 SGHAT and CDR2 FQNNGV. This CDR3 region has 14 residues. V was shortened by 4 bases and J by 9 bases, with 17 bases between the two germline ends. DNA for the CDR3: TGTGCCAGCAGCTCGGGGGCCCAAGTGGAGACGCAGTATTTT. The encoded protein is CASSSGAQVETQYF.